The 32 T cell receptor beta chains in this list originate from one sample, sequenced in a study of early T cells in non-severe SARS-CoV-2 infection. TCRdb fed the 5' RACE reads into MiXCR, producing one record per CDR3 protein. The sample records approximately 85,000 distinct CDR3 sequences, roughly an eighth being singletons. The sequencing sample was made of whole blood. All receptors derive from an adult who was a healthcare worker with PCR-confirmed SARS-CoV-2 infection or an uninfected control (not recorded which).

This clonotype was observed at least ten times. The CDR3 nucleotides are TGTGCCAGCAGCACCATAACCCCCAACACCGGGGAGCTGTTTTTT. This encodes CASSTITPNTGELFF. The chain links TRBV11-2 to TRBJ2-2; the D is unclear. Trimming cost V 5 bases and J 2 bases, with 12 bases left between them. Germline assignment: CDR1 SGHAT and CDR2 FQNNGV. This CDR3 is built from 15 residues.

This chain's CDR3 is CASSTRLGPVNEKLFF. CDR3 nucleotide sequence: TGTGCCAGCAGCACCCGATTGGGACCAGTTAATGAAAAACTGTTTTTT. The chain uses TRBV7-8 and TRBJ1-4; tentatively, D is TRBD1 (5 bases). Trimming pared 5 bases from V and 4 bases from J, leaving 17 bases between. The CDR3 length is 16 residues. Germline V lookup: CDR1 SGHVS, CDR2 FQNEAQ.

This clonotype was recorded many times. This sequence joins TRBV10-3 and TRBJ2-3; D gene uncertain. Germline CDR1 ENHRY, CDR2 SYGVKD. Trimming took 7 bases from V and 7 from J, leaving 12 bases between them. The CDR3 spans 12 residues. The CDR3 nucleotides read TGTGCCATCACCGGCGTGTTGAATACGCAGTATTTT. As protein: CAITGVLNTQYF.

This clonotype showed up many times. This rearrangement joins TRBV5-1 to TRBJ2-5; D might be TRBD1 (6 bases). V gave up 0 bases and J gave up 5 bases, with 11 bases separating them. This CDR3 comprises 14 residues. CDR1 is SGHRS, CDR2 YFSETQ, per germline. The CDR3 bases are TGCGCCAGCAGCTTGGTTGGCCAGGGGGAGACCCAGTACTTC. Amino acids: CASSLVGQGETQYF.

This chain's CDR3 is CASSVGQAATEAFF. As DNA, the CDR3 is TGTGCCAGCAGCGTAGGTCAGGCCGCAACTGAAGCTTTCTTT. The gene calls are TRBV9 and TRBJ1-1; D remains unclear. The CDR3 loop spans 14 amino acids. V lost 0 bases, J lost 5 bases, and 11 bases lay in between. The germline V gene encodes CDR1 SGDLS and CDR2 YYNGEE.

The J gene is TRBJ2-5, the V gene TRBV9; 8 bases match TRBD1. Germline V gene data show CDR1 as SGDLS and CDR2 as YYNGEE. The CDR3 sequence is 15 residues long. The ends lost 7 bases at V and 7 bases at J; junction bases unmatched: 15. The CDR3 protein is CASVQTGAPNATQYF. The CDR3 DNA sequence: TGTGCCAGCGTCCAGACAGGGGCCCCCAATGCGACCCAGTACTTC.

The chain uses TRBV27 and TRBJ2-1, with 8 bases that match TRBD2. V shed 5 bases and J 4 bases; nucleotides not matched to a gene: 13. From germline, CDR1 is MNHEY and CDR2 SMNVEV (reference sequence). This CDR3 region has 17 residues. CDR3 residues: CASSPGGAGVGYNEQFF. The CDR3 coding sequence is TGTGCCAGCAGTCCGGGAGGAGCGGGAGTAGGGTACAATGAGCAGTTCTTC.

J is TRBJ2-1 and V is TRBV20-1; 10 bases fit TRBD2. CDR1 is DFQATT, CDR2 SNEGSKA, per germline (reference sequence). The trim removed 0 bases at V and 10 bases at J, leaving 9 bases unmatched. CDR3 length: 15 amino acids. For the CDR3, the DNA is TGCAGTGCTAGAGATCGGCTAGCGGGAGTTGGGGAGCAGTTCTTC. The encoded protein is CSARDRLAGVGEQFF.

This clonotype was recorded at least ten times. The chain links TRBV9 to TRBJ1-5, with a possible D match to TRBD1 (5 bases). The germline V and J ends were trimmed by 0 bases and 3 bases, with 7 bases remaining between them. There are 14 residues in the CDR3. Germline CDR1 is SGDLS and CDR2 is YYNGEE. The CDR3 region is CASSVGGPNQPQHF. The CDR3 nucleotides are TGTGCCAGCAGCGTAGGGGGCCCCAATCAGCCCCAGCATTTT.

V and J are TRBV20-1 and TRBJ1-5, with TRBD1 matching 7 bases. Germline V gives CDR1 DFQATT, CDR2 SNEGSKA (reference sequence). The CDR3 contains 18 residues. The V gene end was trimmed by 1 base and the J gene end by 2 bases; junction bases not matched to a gene: 14. In nucleotides, the CDR3 is TGCAGTGCTAGAGGGCTTTCCCCCGGGACAGACCGCAATCAGCCCCAGCATTTT. This gives the protein CSARGLSPGTDRNQPQHF.

Only a few counts were recorded for this clonotype. V and J are TRBV10-3 and TRBJ2-3, with TRBD1 matching 10 bases. Trimming at V came to 5 bases and at J to 3 bases, leaving 2 bases not matched to a gene. CDR3 length: 14 amino acids. Germline assignment: CDR1 ENHRY and CDR2 SYGVKD. CDR3 loop: CAISRDRGTDTQYF. DNA for the CDR3: TGTGCCATCAGTCGGGACAGGGGAACAGATACGCAGTATTTT.

This clonotype turned up a few times. This chain links TRBV20-1 with TRBJ1-6; 8 bases are shared with TRBD1. Germline CDR1 reads DFQATT; CDR2 reads SNEGSKA (reference sequence). This CDR3 contains 17 residues. With 1 base clipped from V and 8 bases from J, the junction kept 13 bases outside the gene matches. The CDR3 region is CSARGLRAGGRDSPLHF. In nucleotides, the CDR3 is TGCAGTGCTAGAGGCCTTCGAGCAGGGGGCAGAGATTCACCCCTCCACTTT.

CDR3 DNA: TGTGCCAGCAGCTTAGTGGGCGGGAGCTCCTACGAGCAGTACTTC. Its translation: CASSLVGGSSYEQYF. The rearrangement uses TRBV11-2 and TRBJ2-7, with 7 bases matching TRBD2. The CDR3 contains 15 residues. The germline gives CDR1 SGHAT, CDR2 FQNNGV. V lost 1 base and J lost 0; bases outside the gene matches: 3.

In its sample, this clonotype was seen many times. J is TRBJ1-4 and V is TRBV11-2; a possible D gene is TRBD1 (6 bases). CDR1 SGHAT and CDR2 FQNNGV come from the germline V gene. Deletions cut 4 bases from V and 7 bases from J, with 22 bases between. The CDR3 consists of 17 residues. CDR3: CASSSGTLASLGEKLFF. The CDR3, as DNA: TGTGCCAGCAGCTCCGGGACACTCGCCTCGTTGGGTGAAAAACTGTTTTTT.

The chain recombines TRBV5-1 with TRBJ2-1, with 7 bases matching TRBD1. From germline, CDR1 is SGHRS and CDR2 YFSETQ. The CDR3 has 16 amino acids. J lost 4 bases, V lost 4 bases, and 11 bases had no gene match. The CDR3 sequence: CASSEGTARLYNEQFF. CDR3 in DNA: TGCGCCAGCAGCGAAGGGACAGCTCGCTTATACAATGAGCAGTTCTTC.

Only a few counts were recorded for this clonotype. The chain joins TRBV27 to TRBJ1-1; TRBD1 might be the D (5 bases). The germline V gene encodes CDR1 MNHEY and CDR2 SMNVEV (reference sequence). The CDR3 sequence is 15 residues long. V lost 2 bases, J lost 5 bases, and 15 bases lay in between. The CDR3 protein is CASSLDSDSVTEAFF. CDR3 nucleotide sequence: TGTGCCAGCAGTTTAGACAGTGATAGTGTTACTGAAGCTTTCTTT.

This clonotype has more than one count but fewer than ten. The V call is TRBV7-8, the J call TRBJ2-4; weak D call: TRBD1 (5 bases). The CDR3 extends over 12 amino acids. Germline V CDR1 and CDR2: SGHVS, FQNEAQ. Trimming cost V 4 bases and J 7 bases, with 8 bases left between them. CDR3 protein: CASSSSGNIQYF. The CDR3, as DNA: TGTGCCAGCAGCTCTTCAGGGAACATTCAGTACTTC.

The V gene is TRBV28, the J gene TRBJ1-3; D may be TRBD1 (5 bases). The germline V gene has CDR1 MDHEN and CDR2 SYDVKM. This CDR3 spans 13 amino acids. Between the trimmed V and J ends, which lost 9 bases and 1 base, there was a span of 10 bases. CDR3 sequence reads: CASRRVSGNTIYF. CDR3 in DNA: TGTGCCAGTCGCAGGGTATCTGGAAACACCATATATTTT.

Only a few counts were recorded for this clonotype. V and J are TRBV9 and TRBJ2-3; D gene ambiguous. The V gene lost 4 bases and the J gene lost 6 bases, with 9 bases spanning the gap. This CDR3 region has 12 residues. Germline-derived CDR1 and CDR2 are SGDLS and YYNGEE. This CDR3 is CASSPGDDTQYF. DNA of the CDR3: TGTGCCAGCAGCCCGGGCGACGATACGCAGTATTTT.

Comments on this clonotype: An end of the junction does not agree with germline; a read error may underlie this. This sequence joins TRBV11-1 and TRBJ1-1; D might be TRBD1 (5 bases). The CDR3 sequence is 17 residues long. Germline V gene lookup returns CDR1 SGHAT and CDR2 FQDESV (reference sequence). For the CDR3, the DNA is TGTGACAGCAGCGCTCCTTTTAGAGGACACATGAACACTGAAGCTTTCTTT. This gives the protein CDSSAPFRGHMNTEAFF. The variable domain in full, completed from reference TRBV11-1 and TRBJ1-1, reads EAEVAQSPRYKITEKSQAVAFWCDPISGHATLYWYRQILGQGPELLVQFQDESVVDDSQLPKDRFSAERLKGVDSTLKIQPAELGDSAMYLCDSSAPFRGHMNTEAFFGQGTRLTVV.

The CDR3: CASSFLGEGIQYF. The CDR3 nucleotides are TGTGCCAGCAGCTTCCTCGGGGAGGGGATTCAGTACTTC. The rearrangement uses TRBV7-2 and TRBJ2-4; 7 nucleotides align to TRBD2. Germline assignment: CDR1 SGHTA and CDR2 FQGNSA. Unmatched junction bases numbered 6, after V lost 3 bases and J lost 10 bases. This CDR3 contains 13 residues.

Only a few counts were recorded for this clonotype. This chain uses TRBV13 with TRBJ1-1, with D maybe TRBD1 (6 bases). The V and J ends lost 4 bases and 1 base respectively, with 10 bases between them. The CDR3 is made up of 14 amino acids. CDR1 is PRHDT, CDR2 FYEKMQ, per germline (reference sequence). The CDR3 region is CASSSRDTNTEAFF. The CDR3 region has the DNA TGTGCCAGCAGCTCCCGGGACACGAACACTGAAGCTTTCTTT.

V usage is TRBV20-1 and J usage is TRBJ2-5, with D perhaps TRBD1 (6 bases). Germline CDR1 DFQATT, CDR2 SNEGSKA (reference sequence). The CDR3 extends over 14 amino acids. V lost 5 bases to trimming and J lost 5 bases, with 18 bases between them. The CDR3 bases are TGCAGTGCTGACGGTACAGGGACCTGGGAGACCCAGTACTTC. It yields the protein CSADGTGTWETQYF.

This chain connects TRBV5-1 to TRBJ2-2; 15 bases are shared with TRBD2. V shed 3 bases, J shed 4 bases, and the junction held 1 base outside the gene matches. Per germline, CDR1 SGHRS and CDR2 YFSETQ. CDR3 size: 16 residues. The CDR3 spells CASSSGLAGGTGELFF. The CDR3, as DNA: TGCGCCAGCAGCTCGGGACTAGCGGGAGGCACCGGGGAGCTGTTTTTT. Combining the CDR3 with reference TRBV5-1 and TRBJ2-2 gives the whole variable domain KAGVTQTPRYLIKTRGQQVTLSCSPISGHRSVSWYQQTPGQGLQFLFEYFSETQRNKGNFPGRFSGRQFSNSRSEMNVSTLELGDSALYLCASSSGLAGGTGELFFGEGSRLTVL.

This rearrangement joins TRBV7-9 to TRBJ1-2; no clear D. Per the germline V gene, CDR1 is SEHNR and CDR2 is FQNEAQ (reference sequence). CDR3 length: 13 amino acids. V was cut by 4 bases and J by 2 bases, with 8 bases left in between. This CDR3 is CASSSDGNYGYTF. CDR3 DNA sequence: TGTGCCAGCAGCTCGGACGGCAACTATGGCTACACCTTC.

This clonotype was seen just once. Compared with germline, one end of the junction differs, possibly owing to a read error. V usage is TRBV4-2 and J usage is TRBJ2-7; TRBD2 agrees at 13 bases. The CDR3 contains 17 residues. Germline V gene sequence: CDR1 LGHNA, CDR2 YNFKEQ. The CDR3 loop reads CPSSQAHWTSGSYEQYF. As DNA, the CDR3 is TGTCCCAGCAGCCAAGCTCACTGGACTAGCGGGAGCTACGAGCAGTACTTC.

The rearrangement uses TRBV6-1 and TRBJ1-5, with unresolved D. CDR3 length: 13 amino acids. Per germline, CDR1 MNHNS and CDR2 SASEGT. The V end was cut by 10 bases, the J end by 1 base, with 11 bases between. The CDR3 DNA reads TGTGCCATCGCAGAGTCGAGCAATCAGCCCCAGCATTTT. This sequence encodes CAIAESSNQPQHF.

This clonotype appeared many times. This rearrangement joins TRBV20-1 to TRBJ2-2, with D possibly matching TRBD2 (6 bases). Germline V gives CDR1 DFQATT, CDR2 SNEGSKA (reference sequence). The V end was cut by 0 bases, the J end by 4 bases, with 15 bases between. CDR3 size: 16 residues. CDR3: CSAREVGPGGTGELFF. The CDR3 nucleotides are TGCAGTGCTAGAGAGGTGGGCCCCGGGGGCACCGGGGAGCTGTTTTTT.

This clonotype was detected many times. The V gene is TRBV6-4, the J gene TRBJ2-7, with TRBD2 identical over 7 bases. In germline, CDR1 is MRHNA, CDR2 SNTAGT. The CDR3 totals 13 residues. J was trimmed by 6 bases and V by 9 bases; bases with no gene match: 11. The CDR3 region has the DNA TGTGCCAGTATGCGACTAGCTGGGTGCGAGCAGTACTTC. Amino acid sequence: CASMRLAGCEQYF.

This clonotype has a count of ten or more. This sequence joins TRBV19 and TRBJ1-5, with D possibly matching TRBD1 (6 bases). Trimming removed 7 bases from V and 3 bases from J, with 16 bases in between. CDR1 LNHDA and CDR2 SQIVND come from the germline V gene (reference sequence). The CDR3 is 15 residues long. The CDR3 here is CASKDRRGPNQPQHF. The CDR3 DNA sequence: TGTGCCAGTAAGGATCGTCGGGGGCCCAATCAGCCCCAGCATTTT.

A remark on this clonotype: At one end, the junction sequence differs from germline, possibly due to a read error. The rearrangement uses TRBV7-7 and TRBJ2-1; perhaps TRBD1 as D (5 bases). Germline assignment: CDR1 SSHAT and CDR2 FNYEAQ (reference sequence). The CDR3 runs 15 residues. The CDR3 DNA is TGTGCTAGCAGCACAGGATCGGTGTCCTACAATGAGCAGTTCTTC. Residues: CASSTGSVSYNEQFF. Full variable domain (remainder filled in from reference TRBV7-7 and TRBJ2-1): GAGVSQSPRYKVTKRGQDVTLRCDPISSHATLYWYQQALGQGPEFLTYFNYEAQPDKSGLPSDRFSAERPEGSISTLTIQRTEQRDSAMYRCASSTGSVSYNEQFFGPGTRLTVL.

This clonotype appeared a single time. For the CDR3, the DNA is TGTGCCAGCAGCCCGGACCTTGGGGGCACTGAAGCTTTCTTT. Translation gives CASSPDLGGTEAFF. The chain recombines TRBV14 with TRBJ1-1; tentative D call: TRBD1 (5 bases). Germline V lookup: CDR1 SGHDN, CDR2 FVKESK. The CDR3 runs 14 residues. V lost 4 bases, J lost 4 bases, and 13 bases lay in between.